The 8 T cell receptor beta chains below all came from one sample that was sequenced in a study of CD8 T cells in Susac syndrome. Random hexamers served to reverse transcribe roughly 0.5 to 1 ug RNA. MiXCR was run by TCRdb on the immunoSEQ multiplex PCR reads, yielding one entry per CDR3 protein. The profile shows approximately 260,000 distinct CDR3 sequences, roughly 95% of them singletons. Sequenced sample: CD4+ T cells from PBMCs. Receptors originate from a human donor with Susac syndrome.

The CDR3 region has the DNA TGTGCCAGCAGCCGGGCCCCCAGGAAATCCTACGAGCAGTACTTC. Encoded protein: CASSRAPRKSYEQYF. V usage is TRBV11-2 and J usage is TRBJ2-7; no definite D call. CDR1 is SGHAT, CDR2 FQNNGV, per germline. V shed 5 bases and J shed 1 base, with 15 bases lying between them. The CDR3 has 15 residues. Full variable domain (remainder filled in from reference TRBV11-2 and TRBJ2-7): EAGVAQSPRYKIIEKRQSVAFWCNPISGHATLYWYQQILGQGPKLLIQFQNNGVVDDSQLPKDRFSAERLKGVDSTLKIQPAKLEDSAVYLCASSRAPRKSYEQYFGPGTRLTVT.

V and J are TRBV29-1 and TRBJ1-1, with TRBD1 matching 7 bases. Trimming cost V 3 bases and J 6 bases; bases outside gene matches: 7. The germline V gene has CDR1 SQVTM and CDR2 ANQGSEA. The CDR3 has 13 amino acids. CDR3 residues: CSVEGQSVSEAFF. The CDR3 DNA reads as TGCAGCGTTGAGGGACAGAGTGTCTCTGAAGCTTTCTTT.

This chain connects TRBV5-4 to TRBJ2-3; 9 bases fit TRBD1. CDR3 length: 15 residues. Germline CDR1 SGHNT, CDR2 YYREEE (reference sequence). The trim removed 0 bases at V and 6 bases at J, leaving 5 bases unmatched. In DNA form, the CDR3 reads TGTGCCAGCAGCTTGGAGGGACAGGGAAGGGATACGCAGTATTTT. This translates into CASSLEGQGRDTQYF.

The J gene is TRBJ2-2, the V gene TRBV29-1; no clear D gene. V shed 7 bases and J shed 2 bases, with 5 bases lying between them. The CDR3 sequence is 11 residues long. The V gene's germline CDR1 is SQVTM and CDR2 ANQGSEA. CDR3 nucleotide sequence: TGCAGCGGTGGTAACACCGGGGAGCTGTTTTTT. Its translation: CSGGNTGELFF.

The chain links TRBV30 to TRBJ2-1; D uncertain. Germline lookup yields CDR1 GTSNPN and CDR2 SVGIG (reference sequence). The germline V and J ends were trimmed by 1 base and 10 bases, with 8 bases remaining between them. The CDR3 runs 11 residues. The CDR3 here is CAWSAGYEQFF. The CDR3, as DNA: TGTGCCTGGAGTGCCGGGTACGAGCAGTTCTTC.

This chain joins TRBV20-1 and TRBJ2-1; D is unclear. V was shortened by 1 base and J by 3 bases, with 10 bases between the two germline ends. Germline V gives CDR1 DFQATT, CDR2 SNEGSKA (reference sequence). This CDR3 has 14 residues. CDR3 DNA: TGCAGTGCTAGAGGACCTCCGAGCTACAATGAGCAGTTCTTC. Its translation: CSARGPPSYNEQFF.

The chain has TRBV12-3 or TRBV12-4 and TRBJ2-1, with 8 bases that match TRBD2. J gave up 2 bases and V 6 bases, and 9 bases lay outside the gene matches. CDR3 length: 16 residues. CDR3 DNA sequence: TGTGCCAGCAGCACAACTAGCGGAATAACCTACAATGAGCAGTTCTTC. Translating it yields CASSTTSGITYNEQFF.

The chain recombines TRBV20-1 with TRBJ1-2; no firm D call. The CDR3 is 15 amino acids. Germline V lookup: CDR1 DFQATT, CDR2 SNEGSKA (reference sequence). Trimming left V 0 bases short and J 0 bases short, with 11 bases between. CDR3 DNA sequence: TGCAGTGCTAGAGATCCCCGCGAAGCTAACTATGGCTACACCTTC. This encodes CSARDPREANYGYTF.